This TCR beta chain was identified during a study of T-cell memory formation after mild COVID-19. The overall study: Among the donors, TCR clusters were largely specific to each donor.

A single record per CDR3 protein comes from TCRdb applying MiXCR to the 5' RACE reads. The repertoire consists of 280,000 or so distinct CDR3 sequences, with 8.2% occurring once and the leading ten covering approximately 23%. As regards this clonotype: Antigen unknown.

Study-level points and caveats: There were some responding clones in pre-infection memory, which suggested that cross-reactive memory had joined. CD4+ clones that contracted lay mainly in CM and EM; CD8+ ones lay in EMRA.

The CDR3 has 17 amino acids. V was pared by 3 bases and J by 0 bases, with 5 bases of the junction left unmatched. CDR1 MGHRA and CDR2 YSYEKL come from the germline V gene. The sequenced material came from PBMCs or a T cell subset sorted from them (not recorded which). The chain combines TRBV4-1 with TRBJ2-7, with 13 nucleotides matching TRBD2. This TCR derives from a man aged 18 to 30 who had mild COVID-19 (a few samples of this study predate the infection). Cell type and time point are not known. CDR3 bases: TGCGCCAGCAGCCACGGACTAGCGGGGGTACTCTCCTACGAGCAGTACTTC. Translated, it gives CASSHGLAGVLSYEQYF.